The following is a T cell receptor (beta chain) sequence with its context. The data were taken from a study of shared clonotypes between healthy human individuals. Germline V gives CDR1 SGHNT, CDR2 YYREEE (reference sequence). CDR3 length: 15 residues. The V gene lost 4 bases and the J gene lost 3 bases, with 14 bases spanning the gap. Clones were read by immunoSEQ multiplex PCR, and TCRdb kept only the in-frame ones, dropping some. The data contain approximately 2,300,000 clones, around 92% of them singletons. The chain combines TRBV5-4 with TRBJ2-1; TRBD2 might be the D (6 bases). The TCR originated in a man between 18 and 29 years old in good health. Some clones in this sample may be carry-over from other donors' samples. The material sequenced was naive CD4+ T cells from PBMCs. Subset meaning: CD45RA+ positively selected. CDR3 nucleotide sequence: TGTGCCAGCAGCCCCACTAGCTCAGTCTACAATGAGCAGTTCTTC. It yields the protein CASSPTSSVYNEQFF. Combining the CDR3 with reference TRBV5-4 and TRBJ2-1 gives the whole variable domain ETGVTQSPTHLIKTRGQQVTLRCSSQSGHNTVSWYQQALGQGPQFIFQYYREEENGRGNFPPRFSGLQFPNYSSELNVNALELDDSALYLCASSPTSSVYNEQFFGPGTRLTVL.